The 32 T cell receptor beta chains below were found in one sample sequenced in a study of chronic HIV infection and antiretroviral therapy. TCRdb fed the 5' RACE reads into MiXCR, producing one record per CDR3 protein. The sample yields about 31,000 distinct CDR3 sequences, more than 7.5% seen once. The sequenced sample was peripheral blood. These receptors were obtained from an adult who had HIV and had not received antiretroviral therapy, or was an uninfected healthy control (not recorded which).

This clonotype qualifies as medium-sized (0.01 to 0.1%). The V call is TRBV6-4, the J call TRBJ2-2; maybe TRBD1 (6 bases). Germline V gives CDR1 MRHNA, CDR2 SNTAGT. Trimming took 3 bases from V and 3 from J, leaving 14 bases between them. The CDR3 runs to 16 residues. CDR3 sequence reads: CASSENRDGDTGELFF. In DNA, the CDR3 is TGTGCCAGCAGTGAAAACAGGGACGGGGACACCGGGGAGCTGTTTTTT.

This clonotype was detected many times. The chain links TRBV7-2 to TRBJ2-7; D uncertain. This CDR3 spans 13 amino acids. Trimming stripped 5 bases from V and 4 bases from J, with 12 bases between. CDR1 SGHTA and CDR2 FQGNSA come from the germline V gene. CDR3 sequence reads: CASSPGPVYEQYF. The CDR3 coding sequence is TGTGCCAGCAGCCCTGGACCGGTATACGAGCAGTACTTC. Filled out from reference TRBV7-2 and TRBJ2-7, the complete variable domain reads GAGVSQSPSNKVTEKGKDVELRCDPISGHTALYWYRQSLGQGLEFLIYFQGNSAPDKSGLPSDRFSAERTGGSVSTLTIQRTQQEDSAVYLCASSPGPVYEQYFGPGTRLTVT.

Only a few counts were recorded for this clonotype. The chain uses TRBV21-1 and TRBJ2-5; TRBD1, the D gene given by the table, was not confirmed from the DNA. TRBV21-1 is an annotated pseudogene. The length of the CDR3 is 15 residues. CDR3 region: CASSKDGRERETQYF. The CDR3, as DNA: TGTGCCAGCAGCAAAGACGGCAGGGAGCGAGAGACCCAGTACTTC.

This clonotype has ten or more counts. This chain uses TRBV7-8 with TRBJ2-1; 7 positions match TRBD1. CDR3 length equals 16 residues. The germline CDR1 and CDR2 sequences are SGHVS and FQNEAQ. The trim removed 5 bases at V and 3 bases at J, leaving 10 bases unmatched. Written as DNA, the CDR3 is TGTGCCAGCAGCCTTAGACAGGGCCAAATCTACAATGAGCAGTTCTTC. Translated: CASSLRQGQIYNEQFF. Full variable domain (rest looked up from reference TRBV7-8 and TRBJ2-1): GAGVSQSPRYKVAKRGQDVALRCDPISGHVSLFWYQQALGQGPEFLTYFQNEAQLDKSGLPSDRFFAERPEGSVSTLKIQRTQQEDSAVYLCASSLRQGQIYNEQFFGPGTRLTVL.

V gene TRBV3-1 combines with J gene TRBJ1-4; the match to TRBD1 covers 7 bases. This CDR3 is 15 amino acids long. Germline CDR1 LGHDT, CDR2 YNNKEL (reference sequence). V lost 7 bases to trimming and J lost 2 bases; unmatched junction nucleotides: 7. The CDR3 loop is CASTQTGRTNEKLFF. CDR3 in DNA: TGTGCCAGCACCCAGACAGGGCGGACTAATGAAAAACTGTTTTTT.

This clonotype was observed a handful of times. V is TRBV9 and J is TRBJ1-1; weak D call: TRBD1 (6 bases). The CDR3 spans 15 residues. The germline gives CDR1 SGDLS, CDR2 YYNGEE. Trimming took off 0 bases at V and 4 bases at J, with 13 bases between the two ends. This CDR3 is CASSVAGGSGTEAFF. The CDR3 DNA reads as TGTGCCAGCAGCGTAGCCGGGGGCTCTGGCACTGAAGCTTTCTTT.

This clonotype was counted a few times. The chain recombines TRBV9 with TRBJ2-7; 8 bases align to TRBD2. The V gene end was trimmed by 4 bases and the J gene end by 0 bases; junction bases not matched to a gene: 6. Germline V gene data show CDR1 as SGDLS and CDR2 as YYNGEE. The CDR3 totals 15 residues. CDR3 DNA sequence: TGTGCCAGCAGCCTCGGGGGGGGCCCCTCCTACGAGCAGTACTTC. This sequence encodes CASSLGGGPSYEQYF.

The chain couples TRBV6-6 to TRBJ2-7; TRBD1 agrees at 7 bases. V shed 6 bases and J 2 bases; nucleotides not matched to a gene: 4. Germline-derived CDR1 and CDR2 are MNHNY and SVGAGI (reference sequence). The CDR3 runs to 13 residues. CDR3 amino acids: CASRRQGAYEQYF. CDR3 nucleotide sequence: TGTGCCAGCAGACGACAGGGTGCCTACGAGCAGTACTTC.

V is TRBV18 and J is TRBJ2-7, with 9 bases aligning to TRBD1. With 3 bases clipped from V and 6 bases from J, the junction kept 9 bases outside the gene matches. Germline V lookup: CDR1 KGHSH, CDR2 LQKENI. The CDR3 loop spans 15 amino acids. The CDR3 DNA follows: TGTGCCAGCTCACCTGGACAGGGGTCTGCCTCCGAGCAGTACTTC. Protein: CASSPGQGSASEQYF.

This clonotype is deemed medium-sized. The chain employs TRBV6-4 and TRBJ1-1, with TRBD1 as a possible D gene (6 bases). V was shortened by 4 bases and J by 1 base, with 7 bases between the two germline ends. Germline CDR1 is MRHNA and CDR2 is SNTAGT. The CDR3 runs to 13 residues. In nucleotides, the CDR3 is TGTGCCAGCAGTGCGGACAGGAACACTGAAGCTTTCTTT. This codes for CASSADRNTEAFF.

This clonotype was observed many times. This sequence joins TRBV12-3 or TRBV12-4 and TRBJ1-2, with D possibly TRBD1 on 5 matching bases. The germline V and J ends were trimmed by 4 bases and 8 bases, with 20 bases remaining between them. The length of the CDR3 is 15 residues. CDR3 sequence: CASSSGFWPQQGYTF. The CDR3 DNA follows: TGTGCCAGCAGTTCAGGGTTTTGGCCTCAGCAGGGCTACACCTTC.

There are a few counts of this clonotype. This chain joins TRBV27 and TRBJ1-6, with TRBD1 identical over 8 bases. V shed 6 bases, J shed 4 bases, and the junction held 8 bases outside the gene matches. Germline V gives CDR1 MNHEY, CDR2 SMNVEV (reference sequence). The CDR3 length is 16 residues. CDR3 coding DNA: TGTGCCAGCAGACCTGGACAGGGAGCATATAATTCACCCCTCCACTTT. It yields the protein CASRPGQGAYNSPLHF.

This clonotype was seen a few times. The chain recombines TRBV18 with TRBJ1-3; D is unclear. Germline CDR1 KGHSH, CDR2 LQKENI. This CDR3 comprises 13 residues. Deletions cut 6 bases from V and 0 bases from J, with 6 bases between. The CDR3 DNA sequence: TGTGCCAGCTCGGACCGCTCTGGAAACACCATATATTTT. Its translation: CASSDRSGNTIYF.

This clonotype has ten or more counts. This chain links TRBV15 with TRBJ2-1; D may be TRBD1 (7 bases). Trimming shortened V by 2 bases and J by 13 bases, and 21 bases separated the two germline ends. This CDR3 spans 15 amino acids. Germline V gives CDR1 LNHNV, CDR2 YYDKDF (reference sequence). In nucleotides, the CDR3 is TGTGCCACCAGCAGATCGTTTGACAGGGAGGCTGATCAGTTCTTC. Translating it yields CATSRSFDREADQFF.

This clonotype qualifies as medium-sized. The rearrangement joins TRBV4-1 to TRBJ2-6; TRBD2 matches 9 bases. The germline gives CDR1 MGHRA, CDR2 YSYEKL. J gave up 2 bases and V 0 bases, and 5 bases lay outside the gene matches. CDR3 length: 18 amino acids. In DNA, the CDR3 is TGCGCCAGCAGCCAAGATATTAGCGGGAGTACTGGGGCCAACGTCCTGACTTTC. This translates into CASSQDISGSTGANVLTF.

The sample holds many counts of this clonotype. This chain links TRBV7-3 with TRBJ2-2, with D uncertain. Germline V gives CDR1 SGHTA, CDR2 FQGTGA. The CDR3 has 14 residues. V lost 1 base to trimming and J lost 3 bases, with 6 bases between them. CDR3 in amino acids: CASSLKGDTGELFF. The CDR3, as DNA: TGTGCCAGCAGCTTAAAAGGAGACACCGGGGAGCTGTTTTTT.

This chain links TRBV7-9 with TRBJ2-6; TRBD1 might be the D (5 bases). CDR3 size: 16 residues. Germline V gene sequence: CDR1 SEHNR, CDR2 FQNEAQ (reference sequence). Trimming stripped 5 bases from V and 2 bases from J, with 13 bases between. The CDR3 protein is CASSPHQGAGANVLTF. Here the CDR3 DNA reads TGTGCCAGCAGCCCCCACCAAGGGGCTGGGGCCAACGTCCTGACTTTC.

The CDR3 is CAISVARGGELFF. The DNA of the CDR3 is TGTGCCATCAGTGTTGCCAGGGGCGGGGAGCTGTTTTTT. The chain recombines TRBV10-3 with TRBJ2-2, with D possibly being TRBD1 (6 bases). Trimming shortened V by 4 bases and J by 7 bases, and 10 bases separated the two germline ends. Germline loops: CDR1 ENHRY, CDR2 SYGVKD. The CDR3 loop spans 13 amino acids.

The table lists this clonotype with many counts. The chain combines TRBV29-1 with TRBJ1-6; D is possibly TRBD1 (5 bases). Per germline, CDR1 SQVTM and CDR2 ANQGSEA. V was clipped by 6 bases and J by 0 bases, with 6 bases between them. The CDR3 sequence is 13 residues long. This chain's CDR3 is CSVGDSYNSPLHF. In DNA form, the CDR3 reads TGCAGCGTGGGGGACTCCTATAATTCACCCCTCCACTTT.

V and J are TRBV20-1 and TRBJ1-1; no definite D call. The CDR3 is made up of 15 amino acids. Trimming stripped 0 bases from V and 1 base from J, with 12 bases between. Per the germline V gene, CDR1 is DFQATT and CDR2 is SNEGSKA (reference sequence). The CDR3: CSARDRYRGNTEAFF. Written as DNA, the CDR3 is TGCAGTGCTAGAGATCGGTATCGGGGGAACACTGAAGCTTTCTTT.

This clonotype was observed a few times. The rearrangement uses TRBV29-1 and TRBJ2-1; tentative D call: TRBD2 (6 bases). This CDR3 is 13 amino acids long. In germline, CDR1 is SQVTM, CDR2 ANQGSEA. V dropped 6 bases and J dropped 6 bases, with 15 bases sitting between them. CDR3 amino acids: CSVDRDWGNEQFF. The CDR3 coding sequence is TGCAGCGTGGACCGGGACTGGGGCAATGAGCAGTTCTTC.

The V and J genes are TRBV4-3 and TRBJ1-2; the D is unclear. The V gene's germline CDR1 is LGHNA and CDR2 YSLEER. The CDR3 spans 16 residues. The germline V and J ends were trimmed by 0 bases and 0 bases, with 11 bases remaining between them. CDR3 bases: TGCGCCAGCAGCCAAGATCCCCAGGATGCTAACTATGGCTACACCTTC. Amino acids: CASSQDPQDANYGYTF.

This chain joins TRBV29-1 and TRBJ2-5; TRBD1 matches 10 bases. Germline V CDR1 and CDR2: SQVTM, ANQGSEA. The CDR3 spans 13 residues. Trimming at V came to 4 bases and at J to 3 bases, leaving 2 bases not matched to a gene. This CDR3 reads CSVVGTGEETQYF. CDR3 coding DNA: TGCAGCGTTGTTGGGACAGGGGAAGAGACCCAGTACTTC. Complete variable domain (other parts from reference TRBV29-1 and TRBJ2-5): SAVISQKPSRDICQRGTSLTIQCQVDSQVTMMFWYRQQPGQSLTLIATANQGSEATYESGFVIDKFPISRPNLTFSTLTVSNMSPEDSSIYLCSVVGTGEETQYFGPGTRLLVL.

This clonotype occurred a few times. This chain joins TRBV27 and TRBJ1-2; 9 bases fit TRBD1. This CDR3 region has 13 residues. Unmatched junction bases numbered 5, after V lost 6 bases and J lost 6 bases. From germline, CDR1 is MNHEY and CDR2 SMNVEV (reference sequence). In nucleotides, the CDR3 is TGTGCCAGCAGGGGACAGGGATGGAATGGCTACACCTTC. Its translation: CASRGQGWNGYTF.

This clonotype appeared many times. This rearrangement joins TRBV20-1 to TRBJ2-2, with a tentative D call TRBD2 (5 bases). The V end was cut by 5 bases, the J end by 0 bases, with 13 bases between. This CDR3 region has 15 residues. Germline V gene data show CDR1 as DFQATT and CDR2 as SNEGSKA (reference sequence). CDR3 loop: CSAEGPAANTGELFF. The CDR3 DNA reads as TGCAGTGCTGAAGGACCAGCGGCGAACACCGGGGAGCTGTTTTTT.

This clonotype was seen repeatedly, ten times or more. The rearrangement links TRBV5-1 to TRBJ1-3; 7 nucleotides align to TRBD1. The CDR3 is made up of 16 amino acids. CDR1 SGHRS and CDR2 YFSETQ come from the germline V gene. Germline trimming cut 4 bases from V and 0 bases from J; bases unmatched to any gene: 7. The CDR3: CASSEETGHSGNTIYF. Written as DNA, the CDR3 is TGCGCCAGCAGCGAAGAGACAGGGCACTCTGGAAACACCATATATTTT.

This clonotype is a singleton in its sample. A much larger clone differs from this one at a single base, so this may be a read error. The genes are TRBV20-1 and TRBJ2-1; maybe TRBD2 (5 bases). The length of the CDR3 is 16 residues. Germline CDR1 DFQATT, CDR2 SNEGSKA (reference sequence). CDR3 sequence reads: CSTRDLGLVKGNEQFF. The DNA of the CDR3 is TGCAGTACTAGAGATCTCGGGCTAGTAAAAGGAAATGAGCAGTTCTTC.

This clonotype has at least ten counts. This rearrangement joins TRBV29-1 to TRBJ2-5; TRBD2 matches at 11 bases. Germline values: CDR1 SQVTM, CDR2 ANQGSEA. Unmatched junction bases numbered 6, after V lost 7 bases and J lost 5 bases. The CDR3 loop spans 13 amino acids. The CDR3 loop is CSAELAGAETQYF. CDR3 DNA sequence: TGCAGCGCCGAACTAGCGGGAGCCGAGACCCAGTACTTC.

This clonotype has a handful of counts. The chain joins TRBV5-1 to TRBJ2-1; no clear D gene. V was pared by 3 bases and J by 8 bases, with 6 bases between. The CDR3 extends over 11 amino acids. Germline CDR1 is SGHRS and CDR2 is YFSETQ. The CDR3 here is CASSWAHEQFF. In nucleotides, the CDR3 is TGCGCCAGCAGCTGGGCCCATGAGCAGTTCTTC.

This sequence joins TRBV11-2 and TRBJ2-7; D remains unclear. CDR3 length: 15 residues. Germline V lookup: CDR1 SGHAT, CDR2 FQNNGV. V shed 0 bases and J shed 2 bases, with 11 bases lying between them. As DNA, the CDR3 is TGTGCCAGCAGCTTAGAATCAGCGCCAGCCTACGAGCAGTACTTC. As protein: CASSLESAPAYEQYF.

This clonotype came up many times. The CDR3 DNA reads as TGCAGCGTTGACGTGCTCAGGCGTAGGCTTTCGTCGGAGCGACCCAGCACAGATACGCAGTATTTT. It specifies CSVDVLRRRLSSERPSTDTQYF. This chain connects TRBV29-1 to TRBJ2-3; D is unresolved. In germline, CDR1 is SQVTM, CDR2 ANQGSEA. The CDR3 runs to 22 residues. The germline V and J ends were trimmed by 3 bases and 0 bases, with 34 bases remaining between them.

This clonotype was counted at least ten times. This chain connects TRBV28 to TRBJ2-1, with TRBD1 matching 7 bases. CDR1 and CDR2 (germline): MDHEN, SYDVKM. The CDR3 runs 16 residues. V dropped 5 bases and J dropped 0; count of bases not matched to a gene: 7. CDR3 DNA: TGTGCCAGCAGTATCCTCCGGGACAGCTCCTACAATGAGCAGTTCTTC. Residues: CASSILRDSSYNEQFF.